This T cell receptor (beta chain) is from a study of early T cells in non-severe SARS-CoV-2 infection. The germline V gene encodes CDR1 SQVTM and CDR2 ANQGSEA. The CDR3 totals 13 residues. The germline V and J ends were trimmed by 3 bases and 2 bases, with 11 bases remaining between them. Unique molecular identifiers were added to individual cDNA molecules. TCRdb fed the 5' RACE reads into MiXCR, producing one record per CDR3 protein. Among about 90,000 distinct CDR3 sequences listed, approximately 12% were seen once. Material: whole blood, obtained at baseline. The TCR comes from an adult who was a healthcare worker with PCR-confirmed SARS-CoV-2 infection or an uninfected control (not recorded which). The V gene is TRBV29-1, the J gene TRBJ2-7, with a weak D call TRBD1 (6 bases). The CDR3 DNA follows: TGCAGCGTTGACAGCGGACAGACCTACGAGCAGTACTTC. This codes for CSVDSGQTYEQYF.